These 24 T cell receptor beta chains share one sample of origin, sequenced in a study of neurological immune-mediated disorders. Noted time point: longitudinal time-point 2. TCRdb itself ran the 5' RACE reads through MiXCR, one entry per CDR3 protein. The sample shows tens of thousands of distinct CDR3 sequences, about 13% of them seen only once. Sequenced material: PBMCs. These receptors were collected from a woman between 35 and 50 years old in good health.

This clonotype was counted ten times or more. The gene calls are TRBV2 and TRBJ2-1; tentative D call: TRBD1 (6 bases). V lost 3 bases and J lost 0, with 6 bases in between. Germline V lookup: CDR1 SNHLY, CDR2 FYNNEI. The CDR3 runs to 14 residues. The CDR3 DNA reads TGTGCCAGCAGTGAGGACAGCTCCTACAATGAGCAGTTCTTC. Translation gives CASSEDSSYNEQFF.

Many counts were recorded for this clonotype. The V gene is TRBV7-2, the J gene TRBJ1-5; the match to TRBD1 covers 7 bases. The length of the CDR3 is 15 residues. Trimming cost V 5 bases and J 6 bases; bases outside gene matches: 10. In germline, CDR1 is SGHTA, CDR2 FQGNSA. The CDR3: CASSPGGGEGQPQHF. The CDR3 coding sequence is TGTGCCAGCAGCCCAGGGGGGGGGGAAGGTCAGCCCCAGCATTTT.

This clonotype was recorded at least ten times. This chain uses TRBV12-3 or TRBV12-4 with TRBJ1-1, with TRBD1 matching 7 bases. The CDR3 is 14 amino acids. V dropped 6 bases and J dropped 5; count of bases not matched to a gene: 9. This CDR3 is CASSRGGAGTEAFF. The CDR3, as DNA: TGTGCCAGCAGCAGAGGGGGCGCGGGGACTGAAGCTTTCTTT.

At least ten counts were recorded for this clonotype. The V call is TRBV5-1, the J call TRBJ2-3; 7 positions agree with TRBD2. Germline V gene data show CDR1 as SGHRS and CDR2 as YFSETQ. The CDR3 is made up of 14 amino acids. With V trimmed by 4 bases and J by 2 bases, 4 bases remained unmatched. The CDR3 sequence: CASSGGGYTDTQYF. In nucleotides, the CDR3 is TGCGCCAGCAGCGGGGGAGGGTACACAGATACGCAGTATTTT.

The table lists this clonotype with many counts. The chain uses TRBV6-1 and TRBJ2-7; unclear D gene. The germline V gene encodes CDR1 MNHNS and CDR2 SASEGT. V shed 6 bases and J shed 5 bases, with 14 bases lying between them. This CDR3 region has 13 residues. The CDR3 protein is CASSGRAADEQYF. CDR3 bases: TGTGCCAGCAGCGGTCGGGCCGCGGACGAGCAGTACTTC.

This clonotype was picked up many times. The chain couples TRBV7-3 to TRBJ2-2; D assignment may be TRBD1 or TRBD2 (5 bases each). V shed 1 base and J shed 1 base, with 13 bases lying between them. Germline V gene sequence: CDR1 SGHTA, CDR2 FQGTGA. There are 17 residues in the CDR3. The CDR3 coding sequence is TGTGCCAGCAGCTTAAGGCCGGGACGGGGGAACACCGGGGAGCTGTTTTTT. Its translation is CASSLRPGRGNTGELFF.

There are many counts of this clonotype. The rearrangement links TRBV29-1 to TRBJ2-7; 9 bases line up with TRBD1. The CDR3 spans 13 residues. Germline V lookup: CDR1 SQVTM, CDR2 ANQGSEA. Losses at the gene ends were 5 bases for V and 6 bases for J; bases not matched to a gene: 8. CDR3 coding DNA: TGCAGCGTTTCACAGGGGGCATCGTTCGAGCAGTACTTC. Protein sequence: CSVSQGASFEQYF.

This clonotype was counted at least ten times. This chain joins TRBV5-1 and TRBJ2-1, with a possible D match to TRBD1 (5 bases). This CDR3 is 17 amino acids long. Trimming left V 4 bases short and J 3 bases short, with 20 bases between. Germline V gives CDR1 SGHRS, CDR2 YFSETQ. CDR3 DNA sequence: TGCGCCAGCAGCCCCCTGCCTGGGCAGGGTTACTACAATGAGCAGTTCTTC. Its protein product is CASSPLPGQGYYNEQFF.

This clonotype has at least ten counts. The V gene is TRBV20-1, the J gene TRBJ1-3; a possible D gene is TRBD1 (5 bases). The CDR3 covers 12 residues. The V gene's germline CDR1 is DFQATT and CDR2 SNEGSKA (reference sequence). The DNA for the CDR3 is TGCAGCGGTCGGGGCAGCGAAAACACCATATATTTT. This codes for CSGRGSENTIYF.

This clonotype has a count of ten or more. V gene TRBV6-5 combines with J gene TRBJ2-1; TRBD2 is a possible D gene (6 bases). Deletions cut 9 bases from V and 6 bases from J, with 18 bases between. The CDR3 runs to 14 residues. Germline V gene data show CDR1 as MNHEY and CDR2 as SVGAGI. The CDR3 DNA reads TGTGCCAGGAACAATGGGCTAGCGACCAATGAGCAGTTCTTC. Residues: CARNNGLATNEQFF.

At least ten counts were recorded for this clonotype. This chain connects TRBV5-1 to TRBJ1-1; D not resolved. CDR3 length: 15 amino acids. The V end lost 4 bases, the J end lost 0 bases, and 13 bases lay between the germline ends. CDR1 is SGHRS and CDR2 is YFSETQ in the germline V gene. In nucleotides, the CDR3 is TGCGCCAGCAGCGCCGGGCGAATCCTGAACACTGAAGCTTTCTTT. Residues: CASSAGRILNTEAFF.

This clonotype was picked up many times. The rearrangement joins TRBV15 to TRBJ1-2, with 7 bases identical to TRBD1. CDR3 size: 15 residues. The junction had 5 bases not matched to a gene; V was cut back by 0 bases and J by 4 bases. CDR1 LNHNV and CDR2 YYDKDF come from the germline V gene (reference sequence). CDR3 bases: TGTGCCACCAGCAGAGACAGGGGGGGCGGCTATGGCTACACCTTC. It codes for CATSRDRGGGYGYTF.

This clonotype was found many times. This chain's CDR3 is CASSLEGRNTGELFF. DNA for the CDR3: TGTGCCAGCAGTCTTGAGGGGAGGAACACCGGGGAGCTGTTTTTT. The gene calls are TRBV6-2 or TRBV6-3 and TRBJ2-2; TRBD1 or TRBD2 may be the D gene (5 bases each). This CDR3 is built from 15 residues. Deletions cut 5 bases from V and 1 base from J, with 11 bases between. The germline V gene encodes CDR1 MNHEY and CDR2 SVGEGT.

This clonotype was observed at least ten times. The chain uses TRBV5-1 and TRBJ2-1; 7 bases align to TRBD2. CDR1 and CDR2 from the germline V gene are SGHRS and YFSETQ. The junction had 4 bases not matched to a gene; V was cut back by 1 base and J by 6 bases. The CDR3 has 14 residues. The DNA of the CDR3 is TGCGCCAGCAGCTTGAGGGCGGGAGTCAATGAGCAGTTCTTC. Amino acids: CASSLRAGVNEQFF.

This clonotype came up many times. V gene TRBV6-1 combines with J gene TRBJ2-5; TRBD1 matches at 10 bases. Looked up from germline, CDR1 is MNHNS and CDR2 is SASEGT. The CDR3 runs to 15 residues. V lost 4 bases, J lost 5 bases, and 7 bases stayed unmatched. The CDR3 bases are TGTGCCAGCAGTGCGACAGGGGGCCGCCTGGAGACCCAGTACTTC. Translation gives CASSATGGRLETQYF.

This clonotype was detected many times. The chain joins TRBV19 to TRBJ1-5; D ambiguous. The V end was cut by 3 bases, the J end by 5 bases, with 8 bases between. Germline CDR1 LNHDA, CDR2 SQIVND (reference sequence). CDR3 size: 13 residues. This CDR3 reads CASSMLQDQPQHF. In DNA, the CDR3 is TGTGCCAGTAGTATGCTCCAGGATCAGCCCCAGCATTTT.

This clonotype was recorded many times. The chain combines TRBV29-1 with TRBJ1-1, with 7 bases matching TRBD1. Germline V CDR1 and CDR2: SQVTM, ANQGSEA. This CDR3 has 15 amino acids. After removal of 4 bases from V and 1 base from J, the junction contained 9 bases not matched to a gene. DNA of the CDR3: TGCAGCGTTGCTGGACAGGTACTACGGAACACTGAAGCTTTCTTT. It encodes CSVAGQVLRNTEAFF.

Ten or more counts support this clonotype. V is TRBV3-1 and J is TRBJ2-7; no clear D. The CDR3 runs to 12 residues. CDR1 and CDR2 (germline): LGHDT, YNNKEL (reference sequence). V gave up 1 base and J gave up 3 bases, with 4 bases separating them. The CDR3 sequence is CASSQGYYEQYF. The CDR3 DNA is TGTGCCAGCAGCCAAGGGTACTACGAGCAGTACTTC.

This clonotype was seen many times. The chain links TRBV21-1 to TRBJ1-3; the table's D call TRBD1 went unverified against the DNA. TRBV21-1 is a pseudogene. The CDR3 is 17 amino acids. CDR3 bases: TGTGCCAGCACGCCTCGGGACAGGCCCAACTCTGGAAACACCATATATTTT. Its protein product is CASTPRDRPNSGNTIYF.

CDR3 region: CASSPGRDPTGELFF. As DNA, the CDR3 is TGTGCCAGCAGCCCCGGGCGGGACCCCACCGGGGAGCTGTTTTTT. The chain employs TRBV6-2 or TRBV6-3 and TRBJ2-2, with D perhaps matching TRBD2 (6 bases). There are 15 residues in the CDR3. V was pared by 6 bases and J by 4 bases, with 15 bases between. Germline values: CDR1 MNHEY, CDR2 SVGEGT.

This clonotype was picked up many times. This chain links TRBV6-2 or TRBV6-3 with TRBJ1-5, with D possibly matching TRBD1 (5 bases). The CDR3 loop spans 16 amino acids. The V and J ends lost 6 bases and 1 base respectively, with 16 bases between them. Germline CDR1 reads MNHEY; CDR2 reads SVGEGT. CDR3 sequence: CASSRTIQGSNQPQHF. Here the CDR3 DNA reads TGTGCCAGCAGCCGGACAATCCAAGGGAGCAATCAGCCCCAGCATTTT.

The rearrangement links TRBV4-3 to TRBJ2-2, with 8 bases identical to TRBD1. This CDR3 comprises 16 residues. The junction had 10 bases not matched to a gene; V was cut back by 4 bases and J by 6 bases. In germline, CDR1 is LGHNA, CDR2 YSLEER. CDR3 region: CASSPFLDRDAGELFF. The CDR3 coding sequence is TGCGCCAGCAGCCCCTTCTTGGACAGGGATGCCGGGGAGCTGTTTTTT.

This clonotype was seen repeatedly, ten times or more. The CDR3 here is CASRSTGAGELFF. The CDR3, as DNA: TGTGCCAGCCGTTCGACAGGGGCCGGGGAGCTGTTTTTT. The chain employs TRBV6-2 or TRBV6-3 and TRBJ2-2, with TRBD1 matching 8 bases. Germline values: CDR1 MNHEY, CDR2 SVGEGT. CDR3 length: 13 amino acids. Unmatched junction bases numbered 5, after V lost 8 bases and J lost 6 bases.

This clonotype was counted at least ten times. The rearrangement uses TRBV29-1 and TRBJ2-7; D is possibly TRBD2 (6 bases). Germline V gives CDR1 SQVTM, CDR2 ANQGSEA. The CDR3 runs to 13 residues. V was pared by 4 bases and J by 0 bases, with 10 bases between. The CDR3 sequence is CSVGGGRSYEQYF. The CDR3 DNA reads TGCAGCGTTGGGGGAGGTCGCTCCTACGAGCAGTACTTC.